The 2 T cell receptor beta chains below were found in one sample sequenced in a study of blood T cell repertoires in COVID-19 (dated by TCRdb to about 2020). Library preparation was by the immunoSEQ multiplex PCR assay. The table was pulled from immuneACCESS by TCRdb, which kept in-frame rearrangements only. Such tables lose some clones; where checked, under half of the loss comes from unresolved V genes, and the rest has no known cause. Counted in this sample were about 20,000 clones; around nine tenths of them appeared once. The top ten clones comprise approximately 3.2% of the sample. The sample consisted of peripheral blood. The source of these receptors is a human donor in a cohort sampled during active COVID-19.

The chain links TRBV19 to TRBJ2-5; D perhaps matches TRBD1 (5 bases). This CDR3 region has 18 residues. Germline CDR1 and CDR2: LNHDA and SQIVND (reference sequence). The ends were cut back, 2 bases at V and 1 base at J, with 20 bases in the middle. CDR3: CASSILPQTWGSQETQYF. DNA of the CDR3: TGTGCCAGTAGTATATTACCGCAAACCTGGGGCAGCCAAGAGACCCAGTACTTC. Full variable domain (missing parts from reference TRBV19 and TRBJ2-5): DGGITQSPKYLFRKEGQNVTLSCEQNLNHDAMYWYRQDPGQGLRLIYYSQIVNDFQKGDIAEGYSVSREKKESFPLTVTSAQKNPTAFYLCASSILPQTWGSQETQYFGPGTRLLVL.

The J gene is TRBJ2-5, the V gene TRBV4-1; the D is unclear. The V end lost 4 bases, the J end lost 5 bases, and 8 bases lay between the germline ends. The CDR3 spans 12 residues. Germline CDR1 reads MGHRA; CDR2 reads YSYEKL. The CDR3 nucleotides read TGCGCCAGCAGCCTTTCCGGGGAGACCCAGTACTTC. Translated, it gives CASSLSGETQYF.